This TCR beta chain was sequenced for a study of metastatic and nonmetastatic thyroid tumors. Study context: From malignant and benign thyroid patients, repertoires in blood and in tumor or nodule tissue were compared.

Ahead of thyroid surgery, no patient had received treatment of any kind. Study outcomes and limitations: In both blood and tumor samples, TCR beta diversity was reported significantly higher for malignant than benign nodules.

In its sample, this clone was seen a few times. The target antigen is unknown. A read error may produce the germline difference seen at one junction end. Germline CDR1 MNHEY, CDR2 SVGEGT. This CDR3 is built from 15 residues. Per the study methods: Researchers built a distant-metastasis classifier for papillary thyroid cancer that drew on CDR3 differences across clinicopathological groups. TCRdb reanalyzed the PCR reads with MiXCR. These V and J calls rely on TCRdb rather than the paper's analysis. The sample includes about 9,500 clones, roughly 30% of them seen just once. This clonotype originated in a female donor with papillary thyroid cancer or a benign thyroid nodule (not recorded which). Some clones in this sample may be carry-over from other donors' samples. The chain recombines TRBV6-2 or TRBV6-3 with TRBJ2-7; 7 bases are shared with TRBD1. The sample comprised adjacent normal tissue. The CDR3 region has the DNA TGTGCCAGCATTTACCGAATGACAGGGATTCACGAGCAGTACTTC. Translating it yields CASIYRMTGIHEQYF.